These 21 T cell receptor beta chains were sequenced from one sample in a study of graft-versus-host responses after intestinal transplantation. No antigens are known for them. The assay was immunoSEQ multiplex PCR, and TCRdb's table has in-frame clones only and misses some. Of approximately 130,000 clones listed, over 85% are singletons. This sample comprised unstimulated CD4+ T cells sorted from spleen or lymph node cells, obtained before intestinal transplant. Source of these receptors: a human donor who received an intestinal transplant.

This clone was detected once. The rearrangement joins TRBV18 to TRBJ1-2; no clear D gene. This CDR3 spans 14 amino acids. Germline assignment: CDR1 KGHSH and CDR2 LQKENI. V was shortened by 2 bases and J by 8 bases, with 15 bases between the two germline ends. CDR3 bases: TGTGCCAGCTCACCAGAAGGGCAGTCGGACGGCTACACCTTC. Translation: CASSPEGQSDGYTF.

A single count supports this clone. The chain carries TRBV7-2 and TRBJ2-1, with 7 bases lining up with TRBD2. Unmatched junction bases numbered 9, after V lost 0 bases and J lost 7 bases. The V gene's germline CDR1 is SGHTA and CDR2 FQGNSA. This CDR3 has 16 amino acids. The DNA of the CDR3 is TGTGCCAGCAGCTTAGCGGGCGGCGGGGGAAATAATGAGCAGTTCTTC. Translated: CASSLAGGGGNNEQFF.

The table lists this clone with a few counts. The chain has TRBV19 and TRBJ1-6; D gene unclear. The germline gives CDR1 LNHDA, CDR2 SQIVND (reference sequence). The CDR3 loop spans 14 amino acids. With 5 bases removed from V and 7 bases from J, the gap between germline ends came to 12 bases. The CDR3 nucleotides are TGTGCCAGTAGTCTTGTCGATCGGAATTCACCCCTCCACTTT. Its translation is CASSLVDRNSPLHF.

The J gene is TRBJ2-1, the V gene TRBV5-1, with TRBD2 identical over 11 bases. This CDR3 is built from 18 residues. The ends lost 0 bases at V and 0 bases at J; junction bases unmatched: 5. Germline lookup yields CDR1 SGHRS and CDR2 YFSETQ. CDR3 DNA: TGCGCCAGCAGCTTGGGACTAGCGGGACCGTTCTCCTACAATGAGCAGTTCTTC. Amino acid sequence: CASSLGLAGPFSYNEQFF.

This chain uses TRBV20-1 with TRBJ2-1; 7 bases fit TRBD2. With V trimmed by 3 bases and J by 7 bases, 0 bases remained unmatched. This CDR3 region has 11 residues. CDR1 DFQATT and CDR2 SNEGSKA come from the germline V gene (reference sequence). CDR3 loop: CSASGGNEQFF. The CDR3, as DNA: TGCAGTGCTAGCGGGGGGAATGAGCAGTTCTTC.

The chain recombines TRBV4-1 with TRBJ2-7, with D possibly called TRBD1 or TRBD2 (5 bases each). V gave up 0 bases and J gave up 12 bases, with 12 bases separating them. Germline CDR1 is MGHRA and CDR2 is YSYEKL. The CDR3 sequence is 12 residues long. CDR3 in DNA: TGCGCCAGCAGCCAAGATAAGGGGAGTCCGTACTTC. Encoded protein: CASSQDKGSPYF.

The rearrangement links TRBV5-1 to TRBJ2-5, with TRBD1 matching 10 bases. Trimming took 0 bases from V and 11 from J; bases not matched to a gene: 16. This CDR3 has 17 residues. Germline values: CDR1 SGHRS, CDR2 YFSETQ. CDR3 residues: CASSLVFMGTGAREQYF. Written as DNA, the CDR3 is TGCGCCAGCAGCTTGGTATTTATGGGGACAGGGGCTAGGGAGCAGTACTTC.

CDR3 region: CASSVRGDSGANVLTF. The DNA of the CDR3 is TGTGCCAGCAGCGTACGGGGGGACTCTGGGGCCAACGTCCTGACTTTC. The chain is built from TRBV9 and TRBJ2-6; 7 nucleotides match TRBD2. Germline V gene lookup returns CDR1 SGDLS and CDR2 YYNGEE. The CDR3 covers 16 residues. The V segment lost 1 base and the J segment 0 bases; nucleotides outside the gene matches: 1.

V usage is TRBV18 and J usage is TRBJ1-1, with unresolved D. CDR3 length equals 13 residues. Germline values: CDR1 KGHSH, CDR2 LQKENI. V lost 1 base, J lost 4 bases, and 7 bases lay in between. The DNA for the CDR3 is TGTGCCAGCTCACCACTTCCCCGCACTGAAGCTTTCTTT. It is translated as CASSPLPRTEAFF.

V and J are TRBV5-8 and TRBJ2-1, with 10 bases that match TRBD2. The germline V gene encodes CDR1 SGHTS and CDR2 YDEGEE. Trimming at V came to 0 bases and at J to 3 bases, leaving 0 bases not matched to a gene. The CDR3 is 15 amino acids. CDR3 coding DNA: TGTGCCAGCAGCTTGGGGACTAGCGGCTACAATGAGCAGTTCTTC. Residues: CASSLGTSGYNEQFF.

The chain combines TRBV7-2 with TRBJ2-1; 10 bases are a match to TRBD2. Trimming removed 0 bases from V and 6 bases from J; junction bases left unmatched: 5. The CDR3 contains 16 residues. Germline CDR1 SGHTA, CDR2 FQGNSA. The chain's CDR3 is CASSLARTSGFNEQFF. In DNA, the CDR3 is TGTGCCAGCAGCTTAGCGAGGACTAGCGGTTTCAATGAGCAGTTCTTC.

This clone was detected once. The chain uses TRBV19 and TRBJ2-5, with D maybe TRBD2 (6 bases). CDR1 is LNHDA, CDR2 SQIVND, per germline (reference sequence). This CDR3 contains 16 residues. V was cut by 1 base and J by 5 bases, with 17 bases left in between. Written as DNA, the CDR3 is TGTGCCAGTAGTATAGGGACTACGGGACTCGCGGAGACCCAGTACTTC. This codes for CASSIGTTGLAETQYF.

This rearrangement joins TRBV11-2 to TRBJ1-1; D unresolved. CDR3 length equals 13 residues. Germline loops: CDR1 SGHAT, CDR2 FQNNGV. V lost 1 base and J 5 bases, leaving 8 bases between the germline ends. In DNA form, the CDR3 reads TGTGCCAGCAGCTTAGCCGGGAGGACTGAAGCTTTCTTT. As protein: CASSLAGRTEAFF.

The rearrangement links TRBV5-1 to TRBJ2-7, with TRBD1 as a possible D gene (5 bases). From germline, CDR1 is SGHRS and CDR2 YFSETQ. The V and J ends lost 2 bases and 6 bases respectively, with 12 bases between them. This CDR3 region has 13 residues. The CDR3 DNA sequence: TGCGCCAGCAGCTTACGAGGCCAGGGCGAGCAGTACTTC. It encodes CASSLRGQGEQYF.

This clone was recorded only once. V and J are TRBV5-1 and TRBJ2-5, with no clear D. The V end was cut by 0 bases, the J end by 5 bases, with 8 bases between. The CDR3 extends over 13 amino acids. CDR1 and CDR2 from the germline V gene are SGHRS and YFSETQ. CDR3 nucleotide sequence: TGCGCCAGCAGCTTGGGTAGCTCGGAGACCCAGTACTTC. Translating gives CASSLGSSETQYF.

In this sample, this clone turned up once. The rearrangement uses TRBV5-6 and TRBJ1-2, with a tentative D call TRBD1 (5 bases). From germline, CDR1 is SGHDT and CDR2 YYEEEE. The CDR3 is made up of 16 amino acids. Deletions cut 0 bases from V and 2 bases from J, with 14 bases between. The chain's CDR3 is CASSLEGGTVNYGYTF. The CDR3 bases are TGTGCCAGCAGCTTGGAAGGCGGGACGGTCAACTATGGCTACACCTTC.

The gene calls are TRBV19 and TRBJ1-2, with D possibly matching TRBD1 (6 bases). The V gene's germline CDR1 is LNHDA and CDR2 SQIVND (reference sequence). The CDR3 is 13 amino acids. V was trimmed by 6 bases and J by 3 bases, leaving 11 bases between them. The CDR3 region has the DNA TGTGCCAGTAGGGACAGCGGCGACTATGGCTACACCTTC. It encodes CASRDSGDYGYTF.

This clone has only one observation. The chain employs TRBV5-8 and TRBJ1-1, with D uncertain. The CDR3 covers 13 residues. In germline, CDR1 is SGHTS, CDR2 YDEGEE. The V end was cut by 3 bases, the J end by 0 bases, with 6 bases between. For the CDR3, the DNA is TGTGCCAGCAGCTCACAGTTGAACACTGAAGCTTTCTTT. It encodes CASSSQLNTEAFF.

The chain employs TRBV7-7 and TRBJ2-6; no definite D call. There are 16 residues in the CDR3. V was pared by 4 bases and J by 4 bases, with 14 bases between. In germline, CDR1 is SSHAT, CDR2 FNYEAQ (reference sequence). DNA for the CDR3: TGTGCCAGCAGCTCCCCGTCCCCCCCCGGGGCCAACGTCCTGACTTTC. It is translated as CASSSPSPPGANVLTF. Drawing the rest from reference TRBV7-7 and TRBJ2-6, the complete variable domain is GAGVSQSPRYKVTKRGQDVTLRCDPISSHATLYWYQQALGQGPEFLTYFNYEAQPDKSGLPSDRFSAERPEGSISTLTIQRTEQRDSAMYRCASSSPSPPGANVLTFGAGSRLTVL.

CDR3 sequence: CASSAGQGPGNTIYF. The CDR3 nucleotides are TGTGCCAGCAGCGCCGGACAGGGTCCCGGAAACACCATATATTTT. The V and J genes are TRBV9 and TRBJ1-3, with TRBD1 matching over 8 bases. Germline CDR1 SGDLS, CDR2 YYNGEE. This CDR3 is built from 15 residues. V lost 3 bases, J lost 4 bases, and 6 bases stayed unmatched.

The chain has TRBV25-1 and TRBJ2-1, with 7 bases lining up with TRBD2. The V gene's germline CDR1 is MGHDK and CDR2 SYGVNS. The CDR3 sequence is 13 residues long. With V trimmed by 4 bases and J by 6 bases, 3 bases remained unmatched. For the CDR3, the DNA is TGTGCCAGCAGTGCGGGGAGGGTCAATGAGCAGTTCTTC. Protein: CASSAGRVNEQFF.